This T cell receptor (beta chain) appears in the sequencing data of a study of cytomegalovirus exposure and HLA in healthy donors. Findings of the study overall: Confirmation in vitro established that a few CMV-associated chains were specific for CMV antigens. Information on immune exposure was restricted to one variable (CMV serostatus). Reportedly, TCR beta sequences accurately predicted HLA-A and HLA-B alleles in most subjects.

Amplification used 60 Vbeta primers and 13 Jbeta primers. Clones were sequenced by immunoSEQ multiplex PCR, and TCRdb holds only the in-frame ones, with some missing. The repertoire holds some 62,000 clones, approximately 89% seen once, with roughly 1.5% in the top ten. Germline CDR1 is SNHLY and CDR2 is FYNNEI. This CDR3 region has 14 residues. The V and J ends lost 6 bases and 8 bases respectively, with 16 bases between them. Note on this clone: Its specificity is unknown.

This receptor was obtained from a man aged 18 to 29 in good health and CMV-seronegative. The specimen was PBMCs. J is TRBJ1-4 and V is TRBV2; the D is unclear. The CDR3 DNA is TGTGCCAGCAGGTCCTCGGGGTTGGGAGAAAAACTGTTTTTT. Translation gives CASRSSGLGEKLFF.